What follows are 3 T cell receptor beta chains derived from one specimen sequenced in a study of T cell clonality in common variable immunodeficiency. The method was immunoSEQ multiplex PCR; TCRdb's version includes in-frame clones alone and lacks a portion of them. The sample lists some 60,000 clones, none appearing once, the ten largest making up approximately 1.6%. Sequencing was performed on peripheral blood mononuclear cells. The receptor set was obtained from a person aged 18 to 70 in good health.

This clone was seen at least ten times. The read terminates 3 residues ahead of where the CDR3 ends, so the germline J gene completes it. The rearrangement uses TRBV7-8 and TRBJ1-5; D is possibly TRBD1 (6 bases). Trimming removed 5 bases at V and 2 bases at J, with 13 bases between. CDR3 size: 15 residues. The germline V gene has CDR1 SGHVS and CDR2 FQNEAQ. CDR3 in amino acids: CASSRTAGGNQPQHF. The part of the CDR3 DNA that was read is TGTGCCAGCAGCCGTACGGCAGGGGGCAATCAGCCC.

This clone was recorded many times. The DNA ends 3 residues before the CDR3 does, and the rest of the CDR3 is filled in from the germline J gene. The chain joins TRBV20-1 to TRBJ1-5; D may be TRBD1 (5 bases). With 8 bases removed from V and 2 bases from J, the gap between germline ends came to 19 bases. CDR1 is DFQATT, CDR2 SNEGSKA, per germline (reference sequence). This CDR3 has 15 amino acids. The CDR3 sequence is CSSAAGGYGNQPQHF. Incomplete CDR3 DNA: TGCAGTTCCGCGGCGGGGGGTTATGGCAATCAGCCC.

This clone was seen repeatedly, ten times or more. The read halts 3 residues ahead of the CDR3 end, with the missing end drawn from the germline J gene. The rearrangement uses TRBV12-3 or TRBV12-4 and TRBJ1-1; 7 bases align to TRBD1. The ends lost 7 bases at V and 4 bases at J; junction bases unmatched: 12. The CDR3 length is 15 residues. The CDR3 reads CASNTKGAGGTEAFF. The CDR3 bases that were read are TGTGCCAGCAACACGAAGGGGGCAGGGGGCACTGAA.